Following are 24 T cell receptor beta chains from one sample sequenced in a study of cytomegalovirus exposure and HLA in healthy donors. With 60 Vbeta and 13 Jbeta primers, the PCR was carried out. Method: immunoSEQ multiplex PCR; TCRdb's copy keeps in-frame clones and lacks some. The data hold around 99,000 clones, with 82% observed a single time. The material sequenced was PBMCs. The source is a man aged 25-45 years in good health and CMV-seropositive.

At least ten counts were recorded for this clone. This chain uses TRBV6-1 with TRBJ2-3; TRBD2 matches at 8 bases. The CDR3 runs 15 residues. The germline V gene encodes CDR1 MNHNS and CDR2 SASEGT. With V trimmed by 1 base and J by 4 bases, 4 bases remained unmatched. The CDR3 reads CASSEESGGPDTQYF. In DNA, the CDR3 is TGTGCCAGCAGTGAAGAGAGCGGGGGTCCAGATACGCAGTATTTT.

The genes are TRBV27 and TRBJ2-7, with 8 nucleotides matching TRBD1. Germline V gene sequence: CDR1 MNHEY, CDR2 SMNVEV (reference sequence). J gave up 6 bases and V 4 bases, and 2 bases lay outside the gene matches. This CDR3 is 12 amino acids long. Written as DNA, the CDR3 is TGTGCCAGCAGTTCGACAGGGGTCGAGCAGTACTTC. This encodes CASSSTGVEQYF.

The V and J genes are TRBV9 and TRBJ2-7, with D perhaps matching TRBD1 (6 bases). There are 14 residues in the CDR3. Germline CDR1 reads SGDLS; CDR2 reads YYNGEE. V was pared by 0 bases and J by 2 bases, with 9 bases between. The CDR3 coding sequence is TGTGCCAGCAGCGTAGAACAGGGTACCTACGAGCAGTACTTC. Encoded protein: CASSVEQGTYEQYF. The whole variable domain, remainder taken from reference TRBV9 and TRBJ2-7, is DSGVTQTPKHLITATGQRVTLRCSPRSGDLSVYWYQQSLDQGLQFLIQYYNGEERAKGNILERFSAQQFPDLHSELNLSSLELGDSALYFCASSVEQGTYEQYFGPGTRLTVT.

A remark on this clone: At one of its ends the junction is not consistent with the germline gene, which may arise from a read error. This chain links TRBV7-9 with TRBJ2-5, with 13 bases aligning to TRBD2. The CDR3 consists of 15 residues. The germline V gene encodes CDR1 SEHNR and CDR2 FQNEAQ (reference sequence). Here the CDR3 DNA reads TGTTCCAGCAGCGGACTAGCGGGGGCCGGGGAGACCCAGTACTTC. It yields the protein CSSSGLAGAGETQYF. Based on the CDR3 plus reference TRBV7-9 and TRBJ2-5, the full variable domain is DTGVSQNPRHKITKRGQNVTFRCDPISEHNRLYWYRQTLGQGPEFLTYFQNEAQLEKSRLLSDRFSAERPKGSFSTLEIQRTEQGDSAMYLCSSSGLAGAGETQYFGPGTRLLVL.

V is TRBV15 and J is TRBJ1-3; 11 bases align to TRBD1. This CDR3 is built from 14 residues. The ends lost 11 bases at V and 5 bases at J; junction bases unmatched: 8. Germline CDR1 LNHNV, CDR2 YYDKDF (reference sequence). The CDR3 is CAAKGQGERNTIYF. The CDR3 DNA reads as TGTGCCGCTAAGGGACAGGGGGAAAGAAACACCATATATTTT.

This clone has only one observation. The chain joins TRBV5-1 to TRBJ2-5; the match to TRBD1 covers 9 bases. From germline, CDR1 is SGHRS and CDR2 YFSETQ. V was pared by 2 bases and J by 5 bases, with 7 bases of the junction left unmatched. The CDR3 has 15 amino acids. The CDR3 reads CASSLNTGGLETQYF. The CDR3 nucleotides read TGCGCCAGCAGCTTAAACACAGGGGGCTTGGAGACCCAGTACTTC.

The chain combines TRBV11-3 with TRBJ2-1, with 9 nucleotides matching TRBD1. The trim removed 0 bases at V and 7 bases at J, leaving 13 bases unmatched. The CDR3 extends over 18 amino acids. Looked up from germline, CDR1 is SGHNT and CDR2 is YENEEA. CDR3 sequence reads: CASSLDPGTGHTDNEQFF. CDR3 DNA sequence: TGTGCCAGCAGCTTAGATCCAGGGACAGGGCATACCGATAATGAGCAGTTCTTC.

The J gene is TRBJ2-7, the V gene TRBV19; TRBD1 matches at 8 bases. Germline CDR1 is LNHDA and CDR2 is SQIVND (reference sequence). The CDR3 runs 14 residues. J gave up 7 bases and V 4 bases, and 9 bases lay outside the gene matches. The CDR3 DNA is TGTGCCAGTAGTACACGCAGGGGGCTGAATGAGCAGTACTTC. It is translated as CASSTRRGLNEQYF.

V and J are TRBV14 and TRBJ2-5; D remains unclear. Trimming cost V 5 bases and J 5 bases, with 12 bases left between them. This CDR3 contains 13 residues. Germline CDR1 and CDR2: SGHDN and FVKESK. CDR3 nucleotides: TGTGCCAGCAGCGCCCGCCCACGGGAGACCCAGTACTTC. Translated, it gives CASSARPRETQYF.

The rearrangement uses TRBV13 and TRBJ1-2; no clear D. The V and J ends lost 0 bases and 0 bases respectively, with 8 bases between them. The CDR3 is 15 amino acids. CDR1 and CDR2 from the germline V gene are PRHDT and FYEKMQ (reference sequence). The CDR3 sequence is CASSLGRGPNYGYTF. The CDR3 bases are TGTGCCAGCAGCTTAGGCAGAGGCCCTAACTATGGCTACACCTTC. The full variable domain, rest sourced from reference TRBV13 and TRBJ1-2, is AAGVIQSPRHLIKEKRETATLKCYPIPRHDTVYWYQQGPGQDPQFLISFYEKMQSDKGSIPDRFSAQQFSDYHSELNMSSLELGDSALYFCASSLGRGPNYGYTFGSGTRLTVV.

This clone came up once. The CDR3 reads CATSRDSGTGVIQLTQYF. CDR3 DNA sequence: TGTGCCACCAGCAGAGATTCAGGGACGGGGGTAATACAGTTAACCCAGTACTTC. V gene TRBV15 combines with J gene TRBJ2-5; a weak D match, TRBD2 (6 bases). The CDR3 is 18 residues long. Germline CDR1 and CDR2: LNHNV and YYDKDF (reference sequence). The V gene lost 0 bases and the J gene lost 8 bases, with 25 bases spanning the gap.

This chain uses TRBV5-1 with TRBJ2-7; 9 bases align to TRBD1. After removal of 4 bases from V and 2 bases from J, the junction contained 10 bases not matched to a gene. There are 16 residues in the CDR3. The germline V gene encodes CDR1 SGHRS and CDR2 YFSETQ. DNA for the CDR3: TGCGCCAGCAGCGGGGGACAGGGAAAAACTCCCTACGAGCAGTACTTC. It yields the protein CASSGGQGKTPYEQYF. Drawing the rest from reference TRBV5-1 and TRBJ2-7, the complete variable domain is KAGVTQTPRYLIKTRGQQVTLSCSPISGHRSVSWYQQTPGQGLQFLFEYFSETQRNKGNFPGRFSGRQFSNSRSEMNVSTLELGDSALYLCASSGGQGKTPYEQYFGPGTRLTVT.

A remark on this clone: This sample includes further DNA sequences coding for the same CDR3. The rearrangement joins TRBV10-1 to TRBJ2-5, with D unresolved. V was trimmed by 2 bases and J by 2 bases, leaving 6 bases between them. There are 13 residues in the CDR3. Germline V lookup: CDR1 WNHNN, CDR2 SYGVQD (reference sequence). CDR3 DNA: TGCGCCAGCAGTGAGAACTTACAAGAGACCCAGTACTTC. This encodes CASSENLQETQYF.

The chain has TRBV23-1 and TRBJ2-1; 9 bases match TRBD1. TRBV23-1 is sorted into the ORF group, with uncertain function. Losses at the gene ends were 8 bases for V and 2 bases for J; bases not matched to a gene: 7. The CDR3 has 15 amino acids. The chain's CDR3 is CASVLRDRAYNEQFF. The CDR3 region has the DNA TGCGCCAGCGTCCTTCGGGACAGGGCCTACAATGAGCAGTTCTTC.

This rearrangement joins TRBV19 to TRBJ2-2, with a possible D match to TRBD2 (6 bases). The CDR3 spans 15 residues. From germline, CDR1 is LNHDA and CDR2 SQIVND (reference sequence). V was pared by 2 bases and J by 1 base, with 8 bases between. CDR3 protein: CASSINGGNTGELFF. Here the CDR3 DNA reads TGTGCCAGTAGTATAAACGGGGGGAACACCGGGGAGCTGTTTTTT. The complete variable domain, with remaining parts taken from reference TRBV19 and TRBJ2-2, reads DGGITQSPKYLFRKEGQNVTLSCEQNLNHDAMYWYRQDPGQGLRLIYYSQIVNDFQKGDIAEGYSVSREKKESFPLTVTSAQKNPTAFYLCASSINGGNTGELFFGEGSRLTVL.

This sequence joins TRBV18 and TRBJ1-2; no firm D call. This CDR3 has 12 residues. Germline V gives CDR1 KGHSH, CDR2 LQKENI. Trimming cost V 2 bases and J 5 bases, with 6 bases left between them. The CDR3 here is CASSPEKYGYTF. DNA for the CDR3: TGTGCCAGCTCACCAGAGAAGTATGGCTACACCTTC.

V usage is TRBV7-9 and J usage is TRBJ2-7; the D gene is possibly TRBD2 (5 bases). V was cut by 9 bases and J by 0 bases, with 12 bases left in between. The CDR3 runs 13 residues. Germline V gives CDR1 SEHNR, CDR2 FQNEAQ (reference sequence). The CDR3 protein is CASSRGFSYEQYF. CDR3 in DNA: TGTGCCAGTAGCCGCGGGTTCTCCTACGAGCAGTACTTC.

This sequence joins TRBV7-3 and TRBJ2-1; 9 nucleotides align to TRBD2. V was pared by 4 bases and J by 7 bases, with 8 bases of the junction left unmatched. The CDR3 spans 15 residues. Germline loops: CDR1 SGHTA, CDR2 FQGTGA. The CDR3 sequence is CASSSLSGGTNEQFF. The CDR3 bases are TGTGCCAGCAGCTCCCTCAGCGGGGGGACTAATGAGCAGTTCTTC. Complete variable domain (other parts from reference TRBV7-3 and TRBJ2-1): GAGVSQTPSNKVTEKGKYVELRCDPISGHTALYWYRQSLGQGPEFLIYFQGTGAADDSGLPNDRFFAVRPEGSVSTLKIQRTERGDSAVYLCASSSLSGGTNEQFFGPGTRLTVL.

The gene calls are TRBV10-2 and TRBJ1-2; D uncertain. The CDR3 spans 12 residues. V was pared by 10 bases and J by 9 bases, with 18 bases between. The V gene's germline CDR1 is WSHSY and CDR2 SAAADI. Written as DNA, the CDR3 is TGCGCCACCCTCCGGGAAACTTCGAGCTACACCTTC. This encodes CATLRETSSYTF.

The chain is built from TRBV6-5 and TRBJ1-1; TRBD1 is a possible D gene (6 bases). Germline CDR1 and CDR2: MNHEY and SVGAGI. Trimming stripped 7 bases from V and 4 bases from J, with 16 bases between. This CDR3 has 14 amino acids. CDR3 nucleotides: TGTGCCAGCAACTGGGGGGGGCTGGGCACTGAAGCTTTCTTT. Its translation is CASNWGGLGTEAFF.

The chain links TRBV10-1 to TRBJ1-6; TRBD1 is a possible D gene (6 bases). Germline CDR1 reads WNHNN; CDR2 reads SYGVQD (reference sequence). V lost 9 bases, J lost 10 bases, and 19 bases lay in between. The CDR3 covers 14 residues. The CDR3: CARGAQGIQSPLHF. Written as DNA, the CDR3 is TGCGCCAGGGGGGCACAGGGAATTCAATCACCCCTCCACTTT.

The chain links TRBV27 to TRBJ1-1; 10 bases map to TRBD1. CDR1 MNHEY and CDR2 SMNVEV come from the germline V gene (reference sequence). The CDR3 loop spans 18 amino acids. V dropped 4 bases and J dropped 2; count of bases not matched to a gene: 13. This CDR3 is CASSYLTGTGVSNTEAFF. CDR3 nucleotide sequence: TGTGCCAGCAGTTACCTCACCGGGACAGGGGTCAGCAACACTGAAGCTTTCTTT.

J is TRBJ1-5 and V is TRBV30; D gene ambiguous. CDR3 length equals 15 residues. Deletions cut 0 bases from V and 3 bases from J, with 12 bases between. Looked up from germline, CDR1 is GTSNPN and CDR2 is SVGIG (reference sequence). CDR3 nucleotides: TGTGCCTGGAGTGTACGAGGCAGCTTCAATCAGCCCCAGCATTTT. This translates into CAWSVRGSFNQPQHF.

V and J are TRBV6-6 and TRBJ1-1; tentatively, D is TRBD1 (5 bases). The V gene's germline CDR1 is MNHNY and CDR2 SVGAGI (reference sequence). V lost 6 bases to trimming and J lost 3 bases, with 11 bases between them. CDR3 length: 13 residues. The chain's CDR3 is CASREGPYTEAFF. CDR3 sequence (DNA): TGTGCCAGCAGGGAGGGGCCCTACACTGAAGCTTTCTTT.